A single TCR beta chain is shown here with its context. Its target is not known. CDR1 and CDR2 from the germline V gene are MNHNY and SVGAGI (reference sequence). V lost 3 bases and J lost 5, with 19 bases in between. CDR3 length equals 16 residues. These data originate in a study of shared clonotypes between healthy human individuals. The wider study: Used for every donor were three CD4 naive, three CD4 memory, two CD8 naive and one CD8 memory plate. General study results and limits: Memory subsets had estimated richness that was generally smaller than that of naive subsets. Of the naive CD4 clonotypes, approximately 5% were shared across a handful of donors.

Genomic DNA of every subset was divided equally among multiple immunoSEQ plates. Measured with immunoSEQ multiplex PCR; TCRdb has only the in-frame clones, and not every one. The profile shows millions of clones, 90% to 95% of them singletons. Naivety among CD8 cells was defined by CD45RO negativity and positive CCR7 selection, thereby excluding terminally differentiated effector memory CD45RA+ cells. This clonotype was sampled from a young man in good health. Some clones in this sample may be carry-over from other donors' samples. The sample comprised naive CD8+ T cells from PBMCs. This chain connects TRBV6-6 to TRBJ2-5, with D perhaps TRBD1 (5 bases). The CDR3 DNA follows: TGTGCCAGCAGTTATCCCATTCAGGGAATCGGGGAGACCCAGTACTTC. Translated: CASSYPIQGIGETQYF.